These 9 T cell receptor beta chains were all obtained from the same sample, sequenced in a study of siplizumab effects on memory and regulatory T cells (dated by TCRdb to between 2018 and 2021). Preparation of the library involved the immunoSEQ multiplex PCR assay. Here the immuneACCESS table is served through TCRdb, limited to in-frame sequences with V and J called. Missing clones are a known gap in these copies; in checked studies unresolved V genes cover under half, and the rest lacks a known reason. The sample includes tens of thousands of clones, with approximately 94% observed a single time. The ten top clones hold about 6.7% of the sample. What was sequenced was CD8+ T cells sorted from blood. Receptors originate from a human donor in good health.

The genes are TRBV13 and TRBJ2-6; D call uncertain. The CDR3 covers 15 residues. V lost 3 bases to trimming and J lost 4 bases, with 10 bases between them. CDR1 is PRHDT, CDR2 FYEKMQ, per germline (reference sequence). CDR3 residues: CASSFRNLGANVLTF. CDR3 DNA: TGTGCCAGCAGCTTTCGGAATTTGGGGGCCAACGTCCTGACTTTC.

CDR3 sequence: CASSLGYAGENYGYTF. Here the CDR3 DNA reads TGTGCCAGCAGCTTAGGGTACGCAGGGGAGAACTATGGCTACACCTTC. The rearrangement uses TRBV7-2 and TRBJ1-2; D is possibly TRBD1 (6 bases). Between the trimmed V and J ends, which lost 1 base and 2 bases, there was a span of 14 bases. CDR1 and CDR2 from the germline V gene are SGHTA and FQGNSA. The length of the CDR3 is 16 residues.

This clone was observed once. The chain employs TRBV2 and TRBJ1-1, with unresolved D. Per the germline V gene, CDR1 is SNHLY and CDR2 is FYNNEI. V dropped 4 bases and J dropped 11 bases, with 14 bases sitting between them. CDR3 size: 12 residues. The CDR3 here is CASSVLGSWAFF. In DNA, the CDR3 is TGTGCCAGCAGTGTCCTCGGCTCGTGGGCTTTCTTT. Filled out from reference TRBV2 and TRBJ1-1, the complete variable domain reads EPEVTQTPSHQVTQMGQEVILRCVPISNHLYFYWYRQILGQKVEFLVSFYNNEISEKSEIFDDQFSVERPDGSNFTLKIRSTKLEDSAMYFCASSVLGSWAFFGQGTRLTVV.

V gene TRBV7-9 combines with J gene TRBJ2-4; D uncertain. The germline CDR1 and CDR2 sequences are SEHNR and FQNEAQ (reference sequence). This CDR3 is built from 14 residues. With 5 bases removed from V and 1 base from J, the gap between germline ends came to 9 bases. Written as DNA, the CDR3 is TGTGCCAGCAGCCCTACGATGGCCAAAAACATTCAGTACTTC. Encoded protein: CASSPTMAKNIQYF.

The genes are TRBV9 and TRBJ1-1, with a possible D match to TRBD1 (6 bases). Trimming removed 4 bases from V and 2 bases from J, with 15 bases in between. CDR1 is SGDLS, CDR2 YYNGEE, per germline. This CDR3 has 15 amino acids. CDR3 amino acids: CASSLQDSINTEAFF. The CDR3 DNA is TGTGCCAGCAGCTTACAGGACAGTATTAACACTGAAGCTTTCTTT.

The gene calls are TRBV4-1 and TRBJ1-3, with a weak D call TRBD1 (5 bases). The CDR3 has 16 amino acids. Trimming removed 4 bases at V and 0 bases at J, with 13 bases between. The germline V gene encodes CDR1 MGHRA and CDR2 YSYEKL. In DNA form, the CDR3 reads TGCGCCAGCAGCCTGGAGGGGTTACGCTCTGGAAACACCATATATTTT. It is translated as CASSLEGLRSGNTIYF.

V and J are TRBV2 and TRBJ1-2; 10 bases match TRBD1. CDR1 SNHLY and CDR2 FYNNEI come from the germline V gene. The CDR3 sequence is 14 residues long. V lost 6 bases to trimming and J lost 3 bases; unmatched junction nucleotides: 4. CDR3 nucleotide sequence: TGTGCCAGCAGAGACGGACAGGGGGACTATGGCTACACCTTC. Its translation: CASRDGQGDYGYTF.

This clone was found once. This chain uses TRBV11-2 with TRBJ1-1; D is uncertain. The germline V gene encodes CDR1 SGHAT and CDR2 FQNNGV. The V gene lost 4 bases and the J gene lost 1 base, with 7 bases spanning the gap. The CDR3 totals 13 residues. The CDR3 loop reads CASSSPENTEAFF. CDR3 sequence (DNA): TGTGCCAGCAGCTCACCAGAGAACACTGAAGCTTTCTTT. Together with reference TRBV11-2 and TRBJ1-1, the CDR3 gives the full variable domain: EAGVAQSPRYKIIEKRQSVAFWCNPISGHATLYWYQQILGQGPKLLIQFQNNGVVDDSQLPKDRFSAERLKGVDSTLKIQPAKLEDSAVYLCASSSPENTEAFFGQGTRLTVV.

V usage is TRBV4-3 and J usage is TRBJ2-5; D is uncertain. CDR3 length: 13 amino acids. V lost 4 bases, J lost 7 bases, and 13 bases lay in between. Per germline, CDR1 LGHNA and CDR2 YSLEER. CDR3 amino acids: CASSPTWSGTQYF. Here the CDR3 DNA reads TGCGCCAGCAGCCCGACCTGGAGTGGGACCCAGTACTTC.